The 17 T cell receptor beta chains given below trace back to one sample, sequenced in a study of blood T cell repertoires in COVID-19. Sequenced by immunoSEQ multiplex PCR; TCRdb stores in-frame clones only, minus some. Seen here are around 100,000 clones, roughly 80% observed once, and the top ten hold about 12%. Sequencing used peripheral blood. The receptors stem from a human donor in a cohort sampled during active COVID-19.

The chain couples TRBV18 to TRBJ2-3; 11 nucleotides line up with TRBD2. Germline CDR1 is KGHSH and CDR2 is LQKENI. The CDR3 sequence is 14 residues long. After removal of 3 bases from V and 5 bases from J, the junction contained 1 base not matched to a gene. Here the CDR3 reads CASSPTSGEDTQYF. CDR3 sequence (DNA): TGTGCCAGCTCACCGACTAGCGGGGAAGATACGCAGTATTTT.

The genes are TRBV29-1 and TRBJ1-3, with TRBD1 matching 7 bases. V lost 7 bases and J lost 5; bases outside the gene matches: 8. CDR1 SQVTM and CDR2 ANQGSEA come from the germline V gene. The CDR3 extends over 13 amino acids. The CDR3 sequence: CSAETGLRNTIYF. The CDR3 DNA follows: TGCAGCGCCGAGACAGGGCTCAGAAACACCATATATTTT.

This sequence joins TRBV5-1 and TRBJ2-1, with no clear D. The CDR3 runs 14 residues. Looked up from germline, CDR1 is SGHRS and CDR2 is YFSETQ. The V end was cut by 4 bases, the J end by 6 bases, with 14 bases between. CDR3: CASSEGTRGNEQFF. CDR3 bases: TGCGCCAGCAGCGAAGGAACCAGAGGCAATGAGCAGTTCTTC.

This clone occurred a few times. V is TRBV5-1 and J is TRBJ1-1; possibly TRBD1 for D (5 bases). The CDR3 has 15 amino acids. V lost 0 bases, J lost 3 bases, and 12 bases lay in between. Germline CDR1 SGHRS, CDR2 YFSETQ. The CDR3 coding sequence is TGCGCCAGCAGCTTGGGGACCAAAGGGGACACTGAAGCTTTCTTT. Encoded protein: CASSLGTKGDTEAFF.

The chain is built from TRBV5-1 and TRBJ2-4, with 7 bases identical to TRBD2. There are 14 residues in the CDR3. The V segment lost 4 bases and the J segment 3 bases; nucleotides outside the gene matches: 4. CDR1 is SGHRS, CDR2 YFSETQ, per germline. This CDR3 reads CASSLAGDKNIQYF. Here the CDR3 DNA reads TGCGCCAGCAGCCTCGCGGGGGACAAAAACATTCAGTACTTC. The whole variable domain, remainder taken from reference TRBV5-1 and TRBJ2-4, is KAGVTQTPRYLIKTRGQQVTLSCSPISGHRSVSWYQQTPGQGLQFLFEYFSETQRNKGNFPGRFSGRQFSNSRSEMNVSTLELGDSALYLCASSLAGDKNIQYFGAGTRLSVL.

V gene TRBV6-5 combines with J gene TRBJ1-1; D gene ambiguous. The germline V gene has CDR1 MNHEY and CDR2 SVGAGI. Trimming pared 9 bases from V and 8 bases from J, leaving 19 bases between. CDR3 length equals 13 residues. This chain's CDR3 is CASSLLASREAFF. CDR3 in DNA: TGTGCCAGTTCCTTGCTCGCGAGTCGGGAAGCTTTCTTT.

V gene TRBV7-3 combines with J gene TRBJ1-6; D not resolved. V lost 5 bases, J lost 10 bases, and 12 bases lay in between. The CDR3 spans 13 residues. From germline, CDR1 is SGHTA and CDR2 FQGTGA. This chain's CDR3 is CASSRGRESPLHF. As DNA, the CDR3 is TGTGCCAGCAGCCGCGGGAGGGAATCACCCCTCCACTTT.

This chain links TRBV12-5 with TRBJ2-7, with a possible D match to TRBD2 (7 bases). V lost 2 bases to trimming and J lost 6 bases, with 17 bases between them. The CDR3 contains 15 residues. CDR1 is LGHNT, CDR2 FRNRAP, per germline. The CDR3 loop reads CASGLSGGPYSEQYF. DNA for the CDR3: TGTGCTAGTGGTTTGTCGGGGGGCCCCTATAGCGAGCAGTACTTC.

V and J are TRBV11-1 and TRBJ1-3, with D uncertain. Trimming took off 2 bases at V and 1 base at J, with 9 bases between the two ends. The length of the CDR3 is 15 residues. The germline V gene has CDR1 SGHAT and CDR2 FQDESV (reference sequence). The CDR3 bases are TGTGCCAGCAGCTTACCGGGGAAGTCTGGAAACACCATATATTTT. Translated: CASSLPGKSGNTIYF.

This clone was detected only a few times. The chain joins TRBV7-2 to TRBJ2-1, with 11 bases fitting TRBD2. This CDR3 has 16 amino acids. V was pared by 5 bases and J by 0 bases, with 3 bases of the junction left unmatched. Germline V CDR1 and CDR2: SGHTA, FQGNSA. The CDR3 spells CASSVSGGASYNEQFF. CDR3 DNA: TGTGCCAGCAGCGTTAGCGGGGGGGCCTCCTACAATGAGCAGTTCTTC. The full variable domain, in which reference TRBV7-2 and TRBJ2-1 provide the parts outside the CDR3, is GAGVSQSPSNKVTEKGKDVELRCDPISGHTALYWYRQSLGQGLEFLIYFQGNSAPDKSGLPSDRFSAERTGGSVSTLTIQRTQQEDSAVYLCASSVSGGASYNEQFFGPGTRLTVL.

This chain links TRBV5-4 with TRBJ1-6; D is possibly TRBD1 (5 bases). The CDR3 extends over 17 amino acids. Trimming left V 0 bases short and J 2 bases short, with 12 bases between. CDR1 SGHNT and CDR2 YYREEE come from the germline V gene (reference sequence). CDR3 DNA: TGTGCCAGCAGCTTGGAGGGGCTGACACCCTATAATTCACCCCTCCACTTT. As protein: CASSLEGLTPYNSPLHF.

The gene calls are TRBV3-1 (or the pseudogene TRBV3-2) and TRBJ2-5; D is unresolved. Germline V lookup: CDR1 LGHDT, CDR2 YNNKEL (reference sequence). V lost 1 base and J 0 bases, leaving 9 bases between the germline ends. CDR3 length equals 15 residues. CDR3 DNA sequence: TGTGCCAGCAGCCAAGGTAGGCTAGACCAAGAGACCCAGTACTTC. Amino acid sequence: CASSQGRLDQETQYF.

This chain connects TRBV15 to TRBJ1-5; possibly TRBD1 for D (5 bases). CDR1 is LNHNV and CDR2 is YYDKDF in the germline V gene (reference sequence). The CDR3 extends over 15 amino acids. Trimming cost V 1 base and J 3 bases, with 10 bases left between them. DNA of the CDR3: TGTGCCACCAGCAGAGCCAGGGTCCCCAATCAGCCCCAGCATTTT. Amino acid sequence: CATSRARVPNQPQHF.

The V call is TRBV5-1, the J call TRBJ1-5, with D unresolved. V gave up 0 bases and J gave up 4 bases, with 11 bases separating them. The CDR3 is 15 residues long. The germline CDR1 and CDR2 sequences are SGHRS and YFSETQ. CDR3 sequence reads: CASSLGVGLNQPQHF. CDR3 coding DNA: TGCGCCAGCAGCTTGGGGGTCGGACTGAATCAGCCCCAGCATTTT.

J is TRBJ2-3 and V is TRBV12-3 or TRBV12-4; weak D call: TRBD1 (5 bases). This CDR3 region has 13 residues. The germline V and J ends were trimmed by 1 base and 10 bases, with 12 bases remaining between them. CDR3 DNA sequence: TGTGCCAGCAGTTTAGGGACAACGGCCCCGCAGTATTTT. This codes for CASSLGTTAPQYF.

The CDR3 is CASSSWGGKNEQYF. As DNA, the CDR3 is TGTGCCAGCAGTTCTTGGGGGGGGAAGAACGAGCAGTACTTC. V is TRBV6-5 and J is TRBJ2-7; 7 nucleotides align to TRBD2. Germline assignment: CDR1 MNHEY and CDR2 SVGAGI. The CDR3 sequence is 14 residues long. V lost 4 bases, J lost 5 bases, and 8 bases stayed unmatched.

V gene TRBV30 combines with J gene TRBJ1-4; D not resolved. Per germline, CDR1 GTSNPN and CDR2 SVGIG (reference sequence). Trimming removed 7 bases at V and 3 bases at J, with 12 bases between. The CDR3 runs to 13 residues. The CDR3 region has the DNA TGTGCCTACACCGTCCGTGCTAATGAAAAACTGTTTTTT. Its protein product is CAYTVRANEKLFF.